This T cell receptor (beta chain) appears in the sequencing data of a study of response to subunit inactivated influenza vaccine. V gave up 0 bases and J gave up 2 bases; unmatched junction bases: 6. Germline lookup yields CDR1 MGHRA and CDR2 YSYEKL. The CDR3 is 16 residues long. Study-level findings and limits: Authors suggested each seasonal influenza vaccination recruits few new T cells.

One entry per CDR3 protein, called by TCRdb with MiXCR from the RT-PCR reads. The data contain 800,000 to 1,000,000 distinct CDR3 sequences, about 20% of them singletons. Turning to this clonotype: The antigen remains unidentified.

The material was PBMCs from blood, obtained 4 to 6 days after vaccination. The V call is TRBV4-1, the J call TRBJ2-7, with TRBD1 matching over 8 bases. This receptor was obtained from a man aged 45-65 years who received an inactivated influenza vaccine. In DNA form, the CDR3 reads TGCGCCAGCAGCCAAGACCCCCACAGGGGGACCTACGAGCAGTACTTC. Protein: CASSQDPHRGTYEQYF.